This T cell receptor (beta chain) came from a study of T cells in Graves' hyperthyroidism and ophthalmopathy. Regions amplified from RNA transcripts were the TCR beta CDR3 regions. The HTBI primer set drove a first-round RT-PCR of the TCR CDR3. In TCRdb, the multiplex PCR reads were re-called with MiXCR into one record per CDR3 protein. The data show 200,000 to 300,000 distinct CDR3 sequences, about a sixth seen once. Input material: blood. The source is a woman younger than 30 with Graves' ophthalmopathy.

CDR3 nucleotides: TGTGCCAGCAGCTTCCGGACTAGCGGAGCCTACAATGAGCAGTTCTTC. Its protein product is CASSFRTSGAYNEQFF. The chain is built from TRBV7-9 and TRBJ2-1; TRBD2 matches 10 bases. V lost 3 bases and J lost 2; bases outside the gene matches: 4. Germline-derived CDR1 and CDR2 are SEHNR and FQNEAQ (reference sequence). The CDR3 covers 16 residues.